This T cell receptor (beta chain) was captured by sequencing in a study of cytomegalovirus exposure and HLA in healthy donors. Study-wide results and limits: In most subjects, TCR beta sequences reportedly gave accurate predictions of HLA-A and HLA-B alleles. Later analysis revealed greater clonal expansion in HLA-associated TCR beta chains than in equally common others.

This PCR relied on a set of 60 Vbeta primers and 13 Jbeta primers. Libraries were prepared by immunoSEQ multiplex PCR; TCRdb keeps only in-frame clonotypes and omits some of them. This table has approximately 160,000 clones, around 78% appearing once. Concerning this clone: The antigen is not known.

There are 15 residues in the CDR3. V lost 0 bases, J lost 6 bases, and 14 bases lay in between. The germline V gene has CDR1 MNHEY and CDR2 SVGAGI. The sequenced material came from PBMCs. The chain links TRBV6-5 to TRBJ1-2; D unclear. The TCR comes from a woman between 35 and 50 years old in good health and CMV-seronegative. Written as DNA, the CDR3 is TGTGCCAGCAGTTACTCGATGTTACCGCGGAATGGCTACACCTTC. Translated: CASSYSMLPRNGYTF.